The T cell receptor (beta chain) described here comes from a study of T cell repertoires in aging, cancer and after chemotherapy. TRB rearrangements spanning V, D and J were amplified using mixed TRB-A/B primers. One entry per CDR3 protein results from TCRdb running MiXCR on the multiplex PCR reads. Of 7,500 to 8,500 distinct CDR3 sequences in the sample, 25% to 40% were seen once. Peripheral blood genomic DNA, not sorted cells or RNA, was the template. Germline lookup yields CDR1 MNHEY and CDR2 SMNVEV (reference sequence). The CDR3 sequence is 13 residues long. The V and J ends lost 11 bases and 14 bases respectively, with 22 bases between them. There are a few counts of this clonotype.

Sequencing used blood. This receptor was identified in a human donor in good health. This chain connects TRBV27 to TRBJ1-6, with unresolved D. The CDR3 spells CASSPGRRESLHF. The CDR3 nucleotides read TGTGCCTCCTCCCCCGGACGTAGGGAGTCCCTCCACTTT.